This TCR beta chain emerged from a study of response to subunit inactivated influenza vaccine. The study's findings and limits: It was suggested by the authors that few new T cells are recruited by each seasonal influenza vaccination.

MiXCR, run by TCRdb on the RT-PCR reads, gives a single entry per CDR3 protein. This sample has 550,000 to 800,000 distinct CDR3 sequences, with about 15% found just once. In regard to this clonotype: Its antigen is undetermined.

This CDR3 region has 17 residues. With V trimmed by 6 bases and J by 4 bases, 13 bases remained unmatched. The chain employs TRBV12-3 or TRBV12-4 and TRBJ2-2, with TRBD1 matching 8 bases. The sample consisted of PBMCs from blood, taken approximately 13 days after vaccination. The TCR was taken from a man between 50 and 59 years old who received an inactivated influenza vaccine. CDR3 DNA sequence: TGTGCCAGCAGCCGTTTCGGAGACAGGGGAATCACCGGGGAGCTGTTTTTT. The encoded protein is CASSRFGDRGITGELFF.